Following are 15 T cell receptor beta chains from one sample sequenced in a study of shared clonotypes between healthy human individuals. The naive CD8 subset, CD45RO-negative cells positively selected for CCR7, excluded terminally differentiated effector memory CD45RA+ cells. This table comes from immunoSEQ multiplex PCR, and its TCRdb copy is limited to in-frame clones, with some not included. The table records about 580,000 clones, 98% of them present only once. Material for sequencing was naive CD8+ T cells sorted from blood. The receptor set was obtained from a man aged 25 to 40 in good health.

The chain uses TRBV7-9 and TRBJ2-2, with a weak D call TRBD1 (6 bases). In germline, CDR1 is SEHNR, CDR2 FQNEAQ (reference sequence). With 5 bases removed from V and 1 base from J, the gap between germline ends came to 11 bases. The CDR3 totals 15 residues. CDR3 in amino acids: CASSTGTRNTGELFF. CDR3 bases: TGTGCCAGCAGCACCGGGACACGGAACACCGGGGAGCTGTTTTTT.

The J gene is TRBJ2-1, the V gene TRBV27, with TRBD2 matching 7 bases. Germline assignment: CDR1 MNHEY and CDR2 SMNVEV (reference sequence). This CDR3 is 15 amino acids long. After removal of 5 bases from V and 4 bases from J, the junction contained 8 bases not matched to a gene. The CDR3 protein is CASSLADPVYNEQFF. The CDR3 DNA sequence: TGTGCCAGCAGTCTAGCGGATCCTGTTTACAATGAGCAGTTCTTC.

This clone has just one count. The chain couples TRBV29-1 to TRBJ1-1; TRBD1 matches 7 bases. Looked up from germline, CDR1 is SQVTM and CDR2 is ANQGSEA. The CDR3 loop spans 14 amino acids. Trimming at V came to 2 bases and at J to 0 bases, leaving 3 bases not matched to a gene. Here the CDR3 reads CSVEPTGVNTEAFF. The CDR3 bases are TGCAGCGTTGAACCTACAGGGGTGAACACTGAAGCTTTCTTT. Complete variable domain (other parts from reference TRBV29-1 and TRBJ1-1): SAVISQKPSRDICQRGTSLTIQCQVDSQVTMMFWYRQQPGQSLTLIATANQGSEATYESGFVIDKFPISRPNLTFSTLTVSNMSPEDSSIYLCSVEPTGVNTEAFFGQGTRLTVV.

The J gene is TRBJ1-2, the V gene TRBV7-9; the D gene is possibly TRBD1 (6 bases). Germline CDR1 reads SEHNR; CDR2 reads FQNEAQ (reference sequence). This CDR3 has 12 residues. V lost 8 bases and J 2 bases, leaving 9 bases between the germline ends. For the CDR3, the DNA is TGTGCCAGCGCCACAGGGAACTATGGCTACACCTTC. This encodes CASATGNYGYTF. Filled out from reference TRBV7-9 and TRBJ1-2, the complete variable domain reads DTGVSQNPRHKITKRGQNVTFRCDPISEHNRLYWYRQTLGQGPEFLTYFQNEAQLEKSRLLSDRFSAERPKGSFSTLEIQRTEQGDSAMYLCASATGNYGYTFGSGTRLTVV.

The J gene is TRBJ1-2, the V gene TRBV2; no clear D gene. CDR1 SNHLY and CDR2 FYNNEI come from the germline V gene. Trimming cost V 7 bases and J 1 base, with 22 bases left between them. The CDR3 extends over 17 amino acids. The CDR3 loop reads CASTGGGGWTFNYGYTF. CDR3 bases: TGTGCCAGCACCGGAGGTGGAGGATGGACTTTTAACTATGGCTACACCTTC.

The gene calls are TRBV27 and TRBJ2-7, with 7 positions matching TRBD1. With 7 bases clipped from V and 1 base from J, the junction kept 7 bases outside the gene matches. The CDR3 length is 14 residues. Germline CDR1 MNHEY, CDR2 SMNVEV (reference sequence). The chain's CDR3 is CASTRQGPSYEQYF. In DNA form, the CDR3 reads TGTGCCAGCACCCGACAGGGCCCGTCCTACGAGCAGTACTTC.

This chain joins TRBV7-9 and TRBJ1-3, with TRBD1 matching over 8 bases. Germline V gene lookup returns CDR1 SEHNR and CDR2 FQNEAQ (reference sequence). The CDR3 totals 19 residues. After removal of 3 bases from V and 1 base from J, the junction contained 14 bases not matched to a gene. This CDR3 reads CASSFPLSSQGASGNTIYF. The CDR3 bases are TGTGCCAGCAGCTTTCCGCTAAGTAGTCAGGGGGCATCTGGAAACACCATATATTTT.

This clone showed up just once. The identical CDR3 is also encoded by other nucleotide sequences in the sample. The V and J genes are TRBV19 and TRBJ2-1, with TRBD2 matching over 12 bases. This CDR3 contains 15 residues. V lost 5 bases to trimming and J lost 4 bases; unmatched junction nucleotides: 3. CDR1 LNHDA and CDR2 SQIVND come from the germline V gene (reference sequence). The CDR3 nucleotides are TGTGCCAGTAGTCTCGGGACTAGCGGGTACAATGAGCAGTTCTTC. It yields the protein CASSLGTSGYNEQFF.

The J gene is TRBJ1-1, the V gene TRBV28; D not resolved. CDR3 size: 15 residues. The germline V gene encodes CDR1 MDHEN and CDR2 SYDVKM. V was pared by 5 bases and J by 3 bases, with 16 bases between. This CDR3 is CASSAPRETDTEAFF. The CDR3, as DNA: TGTGCCAGCAGTGCACCGCGGGAGACTGACACTGAAGCTTTCTTT.

As for this clone: At the DNA level, this CDR3 is encoded by other sequences in the same sample as well. This chain uses TRBV7-6 with TRBJ2-7; tentative D call: TRBD2 (5 bases). Trimming stripped 5 bases from V and 4 bases from J, with 9 bases between. Germline CDR1 and CDR2: SGHVS and FNYEAQ. This CDR3 contains 12 residues. DNA of the CDR3: TGTGCCAGCAGCCCGGGGTCTTACGAGCAGTACTTC. The encoded protein is CASSPGSYEQYF.

The CDR3 sequence: CASGPLRTVHPISIQETQYF. For the CDR3, the DNA is TGTGCTAGTGGCCCGTTAAGGACAGTTCATCCCATTTCTATCCAAGAGACCCAGTACTTC. J is TRBJ2-5 and V is TRBV12-5; D is perhaps TRBD1 (6 bases). Germline V gene lookup returns CDR1 LGHNT and CDR2 FRNRAP. The CDR3 covers 20 residues. V dropped 6 bases and J dropped 1 base, with 30 bases sitting between them.

This clone was seen only a few times. The V gene is TRBV5-1, the J gene TRBJ2-7; 8 bases match TRBD1. Germline-derived CDR1 and CDR2 are SGHRS and YFSETQ. The J segment lost 3 bases and the V segment lost 5 bases, leaving 4 bases of the junction unmatched. The CDR3 totals 13 residues. CDR3 bases: TGCGCCAGCAGGGAAGGACAGGGCTACGAGCAGTACTTC. It translates to CASREGQGYEQYF.

This clone has only one observation. This chain connects TRBV19 to TRBJ2-7, with D possibly called TRBD1 or TRBD2 (5 bases each). Trimming removed 8 bases at V and 5 bases at J, with 10 bases between. CDR3 length equals 11 residues. Germline CDR1 and CDR2: LNHDA and SQIVND (reference sequence). CDR3: CASSWGNEQYF. The DNA for the CDR3 is TGTGCCAGTTCCTGGGGGAACGAGCAGTACTTC.

The chain recombines TRBV6-1 with TRBJ2-7, with D unclear. CDR3 length: 12 residues. Germline V CDR1 and CDR2: MNHNS, SASEGT. The ends were cut back, 6 bases at V and 6 bases at J, with 12 bases in the middle. The DNA for the CDR3 is TGTGCCAGCAGGCCGGGTCTGGTCGAGCAGTACTTC. It translates to CASRPGLVEQYF.

The chain couples TRBV21-1 to TRBJ2-5; the D call of TRBD1 is as the table states it, not checked on the DNA. TRBV21-1 is listed as a pseudogene. This CDR3 contains 14 residues. The CDR3 loop is CASSGGQDKETQYF. The DNA of the CDR3 is TGTGCCAGCAGCGGGGGACAGGACAAAGAGACCCAGTACTTC.